This T cell receptor (beta chain) was captured in a study of CD8 T cells in Susac syndrome. Study-wide points: It was acknowledged in the study that the number of individuals who were included in its TCR sequencing and HLA analysis was relatively small.

Regarding this clonotype: Its antigen is not identified.

CDR1 LGHDT and CDR2 YNNKEL come from the germline V gene (reference sequence). The CDR3 is made up of 15 amino acids. Trimming left V 3 bases short and J 5 bases short, with 13 bases between. CD8+ and CD4+ T cells from blood underwent TCR beta sequencing, which was carried out in a high-throughput format. TEMRA cells were FACS-enriched, and CD8+ and CD4+ T cells were isolated negatively. RNA in amounts of roughly 0.5 to 1 ug was reverse transcribed with random hexamers. immunoSEQ multiplex PCR amplified TCR beta CDR3 across 54 Vbeta, 13 Jbeta. MiXCR, run by TCRdb on the immunoSEQ multiplex PCR reads, gives a single entry per CDR3 protein. Among some 200,000 distinct CDR3 sequences listed, more than 90% were seen once.

The chain recombines TRBV3-1 with TRBJ1-4, with no clear D. The clonotype originates from a human donor with multiple sclerosis. The specimen was CD4+ T cells from PBMCs. CDR3 loop: CASSQIPAANEKLFF. CDR3 coding DNA: TGTGCCAGCAGCCAGATACCGGCCGCGAATGAAAAACTGTTTTTT.